This paragraph covers one T cell receptor (beta chain) sequence. It lacks a known antigen. No much larger clonotype is one base removed from it; base qualities were not supplied. The cohort comprised more than 550 healthy bone marrow donors. At the time of sampling, all cohort members were nominally healthy, though unrecorded immune exposures were likely present. The donor was CMV seropositive and belonged to the group of about 290 seropositive cohort members. A peripheral blood sample was provided by each donor, and peripheral blood mononuclear cells were used for TCR beta sequencing. Genomic DNA was extracted from the blood cell samples with the Qiagen DNeasy Blood Extraction Kit. The germline V gene provides CDR1 SGHRS and CDR2 YFSETQ. The CDR3 measures 15 amino acids from cysteine to phenylalanine. Only the CDR3 region is kept as DNA, spanning 45 bases read in frame from base 1. Deletion took 0 bases off V and 5 bases off J, with a span of 13 bases between the germline ends.

This record belongs to a study of cytomegalovirus exposure and HLA in healthy donors listed by TCRdb under 2017. Broadly, across the study: An earlier analysis of some 550 of the donors reported 250 to 300 Gb of sequence data and some 120 million unique TCR beta sequences from 150 million to 200 million T cells. In the later analysis, no new phenotypic data were used to find candidate immune exposures; instead, reliance was placed on TCR beta sequences and their occurrence across donors. All discovery cohort repertoires had been generated using a single sequencing platform. The study aimed to test whether signatures of past pathogen exposure could be identified by cataloging public T cell receptors. The T cell repertoires of 670 or so subjects were profiled by immunosequencing and related to cytomegalovirus serostatus. Across some 400 genotyped donors of the cohort, an average of roughly 230,000 unique TCR beta nucleotide sequences per donor were sequenced, and roughly 17% of those sequences were non-productive. Roughly 300 gigabases of sequencing data and 70 million to 85 million unique TCR sequences were included in an early release covering several hundred HLA-typed donors. Besides the first cohort of roughly 640 subjects, a separate validation cohort made up of roughly 120 different subjects was used. Among the roughly 400 genotyped donors, approximately 77% belonged to the genetic ancestry cluster associated with self-reported Caucasian donors. Donor age, sex, ethnicity and CMV serostatus were compiled together with the repertoire data. Four or five DR-DQ haplotypes were handled as single units for association and clustering because linkage in the cohort was strong. A later genetic analysis used genome-wide SNP genotypes for about three fifths of the 666 donors, treating that subset as a discovery cohort. The study combined high-throughput TCR immunosequencing, statistical association of individual TCRs with disease status, and machine learning to predict cytomegalovirus infection status. The number of donors typed differed by locus, with roughly 620-640 for A, B, C, DRB1 and DQB1, more than 500 for DQA1, approximately 570 for DPA1, and approximately 470 for DPB1. HLA typing covered class I and class II loci at four-digit resolution. An earlier analysis of 587 of the donors used high-throughput TCR beta sequencing to judge whether each TCR beta V gene segment behaved as functional or pseudogenic. A later analysis re-analyzed previously published TCR beta repertoires from 666 donors and added high-resolution HLA genotyping to study TCR occurrence patterns.

Overall study results and their limits: Because counts were too low, 15 or so rarely observed V segments, including chromosome 9 orphons, were excluded from the earlier analysis of around 640 of the donors. Presence/absence analyses assumed roughly uniform sequencing depth across donors, an assumption that may not hold. While some public TCRs were present in many individuals, most TCR sequences turned up only very rarely across donors. The cohort was sequenced for TCR beta chains only, and without alpha or paired-chain data the features that could be detected were limited. A later analysis found that TCR association rates varied across HLA loci, with DRB1 alleles showing the most associated TCRs and HLA-C alleles the fewest. The classifier was reported to diagnose cytomegalovirus status with high specificity and sensitivity in both the original cohort and the validation cohort. Some IMGT-functional V segments, including TRBV6-2 and TRBV6-3, could not be distinguished by the 87-base-pair reads and were therefore excluded. In an earlier analysis of about 540 of the donors, most TCR beta V segments were observed in productive rearrangements about 87% or about 30% of the time, broadly matching IMGT annotations. The study listed 150 to 200 TCR beta chains as associated with cytomegalovirus. Correlated functional status among segregating V segments might reflect linkage disequilibrium, but an unknown experimental factor could not be ruled out. V-gene and J-gene trimming of TCR beta chains was associated with a missense DCLRE1C variant in a later genetic analysis, and the association was replicated in an independent cohort. According to the authors, the approach could potentially be generalized to other disease states and immunological phenotypes. At a false discovery rate of 0.05, a later analysis linked around 15,000 TCR beta sequences to specific HLA alleles. A later analysis reported that several top co-occurrence clusters appeared linked to parvovirus B19, influenza, CMV and Epstein-Barr virus. Most CMV-associated TCR beta chains appeared to be HLA-restricted in a later analysis, and the HLA associations seemed to be driven largely by CMV exposure. Because HLA typing was unavailable for some donors at each locus, only the typed subset was used in association tests. In a later analysis, HLA-associated TCR beta chains were found to be more clonally expanded and to have lower generation probabilities than equally common non-associated chains. A group of highly shared sequence variants was considered likely to be a technical artifact of the sequencing pipeline. Strong co-occurrence of HLA alleles, especially DR and DQ, made assigning TCR associations to individual alleles difficult. In a later genetic analysis, fewer N-insertions in productive TCRs were reported among donors in an Asian-associated ancestry cluster than the 666-donor mean. For the cohort, immune exposure information was limited to CMV serostatus. A further reported finding was that TCR beta sequences accurately predicted the HLA-A and HLA-B alleles for most subjects in the first cohort. A few of the identified cytomegalovirus-associated TCR beta chains were confirmed in vitro to be specific for cytomegalovirus antigens.

The library was produced with the immunoSEQ multiplex PCR assay. For the multiplex PCR, a mixture combining 60 forward primers for TCR Vbeta segments and 13 reverse primers for TCR Jbeta segments was used. A multiplex PCR assay on genomic DNA amplified the CDR3 region of rearranged TCR beta genes. The amplified TCR beta libraries were sequenced on the Illumina HiSeq System as 87-base-pair reads. The study's processing was this. A later analysis counted 75 million to 100 million unique TCR beta chains across the 550 to 800 repertoires, and some 11 million of these chains were shared by at least two donors. Raw reads were error-corrected and collapsed into unique sequences by a nearest-neighbor algorithm in which closely related sequences were merged to remove PCR and sequencing errors. V, D and J gene segments were assigned by aligning CDR3 sequences to IMGT reference sequences. For a sequence to be retained, a match of at least six nucleotides to both a V gene segment and a J gene segment was required. Rearrangements were classified as productive when the CDR3 lacked stop codons and remained in frame with V and J, and all other rearrangements were classified as non-productive. CDR3 was defined according to IMGT convention as the region running from the second conserved V-encoded cysteine to the conserved J-encoded phenylalanine. Sequences without an unambiguous match to a single V gene segment were excluded from the earlier analysis of several hundred of the donors. In an earlier analysis of a few hundred of the donors, V segments were called functional above 56.7% productive rearrangements and were called segregating when the between-donor standard deviation exceeded 5%. A statistical classification framework was built to diagnose cytomegalovirus status from the catalog of TCR beta chain sequences. V and J gene assignment, in a later analysis, came from comparing TCR nucleotide sequences with IMGT/GENE-DB human TR gene sequences. The TCRdist pipeline was used in a later analysis to assign CDR3 sequences and most-parsimonious VDJ recombination scenarios. In a later analysis, every TCR beta chain was defined by the combination of its CDR3 amino acid sequence and its V-gene family, and reads without a unique V-gene family were dropped. To address suspected cross-contamination and a sequencing artifact, a later analysis removed roughly 640 highly shared, low-generation-probability nucleotide sequences. In a later analysis, a clonal expansion index was calculated for each public chain from normalized within-repertoire ranks of inferred template counts. In a later analysis, generation probabilities were computed with a VDJ recombination model fitted to out-of-frame rearrangements, and the resulting probabilities were checked against IGoR. Hypergeometric tests were used in a later analysis to score TCR-TCR, TCR-HLA and TCR-CMV co-occurrence, with a repertoire-size bias correction applied to the TCR pairs. A later analysis estimated false discovery rates by permuting HLA or CMV assignments 20 times. A later analysis grouped co-occurring TCRs with DBSCAN, adding TCRdist sequence similarity when clustering within HLA-allele-positive subsets. For co-occurrence clustering, repertoires with fewer than 30,000 or more than 120,000 public chains were excluded, along with several repertoires with anomalous nucleotide sharing. TCRdb re-hosts the immuneACCESS table, in-frame sequences only. Its copies lack some clones; in the studies checked, an unresolved V gene accounts for under half of them, and the cause for the rest is not known. V and J calls plus clone size are reproduced from that table; the DNA served to infer D and trimming. In all, the sample holds about 120,000 clones, and roughly three quarters of those were seen once. The ten largest clones add up to around 4.3% of the sample.

Sequenced sample: PBMCs. This receptor was obtained from a man younger than 45 in good health and CMV-seropositive. The chain joins TRBV5-1 to TRBJ2-3, with no confidently assigned D gene. DNA sequence: TGCGCCAGCAGCTTGGGATTAACTAACCTAGATACGCAGTATTTT. Its coded protein is CASSLGLTNLDTQYF.